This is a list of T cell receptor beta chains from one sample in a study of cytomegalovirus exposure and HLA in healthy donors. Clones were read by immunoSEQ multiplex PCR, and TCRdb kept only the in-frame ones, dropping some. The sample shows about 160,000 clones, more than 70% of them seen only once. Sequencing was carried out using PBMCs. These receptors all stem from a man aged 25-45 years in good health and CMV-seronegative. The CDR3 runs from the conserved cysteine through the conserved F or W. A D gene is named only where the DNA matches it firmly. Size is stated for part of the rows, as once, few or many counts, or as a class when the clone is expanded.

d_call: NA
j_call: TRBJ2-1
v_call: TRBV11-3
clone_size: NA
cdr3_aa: CASSQVRWGPTYNEQFF
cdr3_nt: TGTGCCAGCAGCCAAGTTCGGTGGGGGCCTACCTACAATGAGCAGTTCTTC

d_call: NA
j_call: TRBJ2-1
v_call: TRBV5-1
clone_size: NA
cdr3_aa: CASGRPGNEQFF
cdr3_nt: TGCGCCAGCGGACGACCGGGGAATGAGCAGTTCTTC

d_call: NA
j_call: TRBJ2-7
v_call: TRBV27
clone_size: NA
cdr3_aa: CASQVHRDSYEQYF
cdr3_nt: TGTGCCAGCCAGGTACACAGGGACTCCTACGAGCAGTACTTC

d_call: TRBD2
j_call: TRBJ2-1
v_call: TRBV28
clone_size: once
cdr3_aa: CASSKPGLAGGRGQFF
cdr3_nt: TGTGCCAGCAGCAAACCTGGACTAGCGGGGGGGCGGGGGCAGTTCTTC

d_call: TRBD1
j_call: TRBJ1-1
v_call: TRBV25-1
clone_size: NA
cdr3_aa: CASSWAGGTEAFF
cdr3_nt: TGTGCCAGCAGCTGGGCAGGGGGCACTGAAGCTTTCTTT

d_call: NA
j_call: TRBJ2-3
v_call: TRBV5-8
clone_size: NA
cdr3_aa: CASSLAGQITDTQYF
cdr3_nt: TGTGCCAGCAGCTTGGCAGGACAGATTACAGATACGCAGTATTTT

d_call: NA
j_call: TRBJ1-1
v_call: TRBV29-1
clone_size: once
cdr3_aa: CSVDGGAGTEAFF
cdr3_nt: TGCAGCGTTGACGGGGGAGCAGGCACTGAAGCTTTCTTT

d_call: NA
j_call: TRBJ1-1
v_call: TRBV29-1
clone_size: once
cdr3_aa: CSVNGGGGGTEAFF
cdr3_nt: TGCAGCGTTAACGGGGGTGGGGGAGGCACTGAAGCTTTCTTT

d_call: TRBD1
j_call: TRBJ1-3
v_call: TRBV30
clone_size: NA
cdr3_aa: CAWSKAGQRGNTIYF
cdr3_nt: TGTGCCTGGAGTAAGGCGGGACAGCGAGGAAACACCATATATTTT

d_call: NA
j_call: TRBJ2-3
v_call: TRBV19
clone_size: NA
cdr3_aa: CASSIGNLDTQYF
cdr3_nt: TGTGCCAGTAGTATAGGTAACTTAGATACGCAGTATTTT

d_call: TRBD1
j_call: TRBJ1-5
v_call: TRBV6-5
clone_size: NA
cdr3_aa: CASRGQGNQPQHF
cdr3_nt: TGTGCCAGCAGGGGACAGGGCAATCAGCCCCAGCATTTT

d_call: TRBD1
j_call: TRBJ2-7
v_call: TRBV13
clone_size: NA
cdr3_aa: CASSHGQGGGEQYF
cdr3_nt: TGTGCCAGCAGCCACGGACAGGGTGGGGGCGAGCAGTACTTC

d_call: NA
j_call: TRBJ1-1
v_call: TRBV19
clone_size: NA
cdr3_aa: CASSIDTRRNTEAFF
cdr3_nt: TGTGCCAGTAGTATAGACACTAGGAGGAACACTGAAGCTTTCTTT

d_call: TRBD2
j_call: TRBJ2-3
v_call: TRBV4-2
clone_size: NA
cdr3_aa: CASSYTSGGQYF
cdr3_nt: TGTGCCAGCAGCTACACTAGCGGGGGGCAGTATTTT

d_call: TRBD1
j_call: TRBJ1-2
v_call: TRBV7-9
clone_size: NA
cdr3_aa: CASSFVTGGLWGYTF
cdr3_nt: TGTGCCAGCAGCTTCGTCACAGGGGGATTGTGGGGCTACACCTTC

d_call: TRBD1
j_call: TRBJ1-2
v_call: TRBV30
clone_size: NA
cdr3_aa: CAWSGGQGRYTF
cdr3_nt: TGTGCCTGGAGCGGGGGACAGGGTCGCTACACCTTC

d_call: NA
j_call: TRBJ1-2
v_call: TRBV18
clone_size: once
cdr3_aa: CASSPLDQGSYTF
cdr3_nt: TGTGCCAGCTCACCGTTGGATCAGGGCAGCTACACCTTC

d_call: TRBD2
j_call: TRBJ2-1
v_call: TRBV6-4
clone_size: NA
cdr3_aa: CASSGLAGGSYNEQFF
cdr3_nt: TGTGCCAGCAGTGGCCTAGCGGGGGGCTCCTACAATGAGCAGTTCTTC

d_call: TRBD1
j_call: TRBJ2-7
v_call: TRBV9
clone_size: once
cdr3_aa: CASSVGTDSYEQYF
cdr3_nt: TGTGCCAGCAGCGTCGGGACAGACTCCTACGAGCAGTACTTC

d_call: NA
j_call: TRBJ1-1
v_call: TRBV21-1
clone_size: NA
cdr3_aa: CASSKAPGELNPMNTEAFF
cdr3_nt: TGTGCCAGCAGCAAAGCACCAGGGGAGCTTAATCCCATGAACACTGAAGCTTTCTTT

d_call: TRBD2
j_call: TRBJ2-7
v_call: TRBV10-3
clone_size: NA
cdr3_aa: CAISEFGGGANEQYF
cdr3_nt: TGTGCCATCAGTGAGTTTGGCGGGGGGGCAAACGAGCAGTACTTC

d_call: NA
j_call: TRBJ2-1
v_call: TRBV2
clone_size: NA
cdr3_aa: CASSVLGYNEQFF
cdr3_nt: TGTGCCAGCAGTGTACTAGGTTACAATGAGCAGTTCTTC

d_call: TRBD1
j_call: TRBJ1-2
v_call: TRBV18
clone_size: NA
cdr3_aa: CASSPGTDSNGYTF
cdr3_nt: TGTGCCAGCTCACCTGGGACAGATAGTAATGGCTACACCTTC

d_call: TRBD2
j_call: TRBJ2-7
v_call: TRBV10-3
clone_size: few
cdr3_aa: CAISEPSGRYEQYF
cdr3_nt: TGTGCCATCAGTGAGCCTAGCGGTCGCTACGAGCAGTACTTC

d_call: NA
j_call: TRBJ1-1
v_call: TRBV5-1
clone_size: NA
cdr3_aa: CASSPTAGTGGMNTEAFF
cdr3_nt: TGCGCCAGCAGCCCAACGGCCGGGACGGGAGGCATGAACACTGAAGCTTTCTTT

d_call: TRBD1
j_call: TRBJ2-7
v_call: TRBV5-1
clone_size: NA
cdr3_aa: CASTRDSPYEQYF
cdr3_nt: TGCGCCAGTACCCGGGACAGCCCCTACGAGCAGTACTTC

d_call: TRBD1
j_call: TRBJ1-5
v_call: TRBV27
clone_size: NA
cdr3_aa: CASSPGQGRGYSNQPQHF
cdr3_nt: TGTGCCAGCAGTCCGGGACAGGGAAGGGGGTATAGCAATCAGCCCCAGCATTTT

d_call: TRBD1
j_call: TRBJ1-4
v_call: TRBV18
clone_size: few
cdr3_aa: CASSGTGNEKLFF
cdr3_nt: TGTGCCAGCAGCGGGACAGGGAATGAAAAACTGTTTTTT

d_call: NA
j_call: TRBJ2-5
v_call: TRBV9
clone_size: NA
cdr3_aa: CASSVGRQETQYF
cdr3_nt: TGTGCCAGCAGCGTAGGGAGGCAAGAGACCCAGTACTTC

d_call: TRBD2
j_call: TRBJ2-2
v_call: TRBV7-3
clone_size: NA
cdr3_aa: CASSRTSANTGELFF
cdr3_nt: TGTGCCAGCAGTCGGACTAGCGCGAACACCGGGGAGCTGTTTTTT

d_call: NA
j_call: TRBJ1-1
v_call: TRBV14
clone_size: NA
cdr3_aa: CASSQGGRVNTEAFF
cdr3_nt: TGTGCCAGCAGCCAAGGGGGCAGGGTGAACACTGAAGCTTTCTTT

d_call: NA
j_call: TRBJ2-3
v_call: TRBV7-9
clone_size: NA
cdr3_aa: CSSSARDITSTDTQYF
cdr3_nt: TGTTCCAGCAGCGCAAGGGACATAACTAGCACAGATACGCAGTATTTT

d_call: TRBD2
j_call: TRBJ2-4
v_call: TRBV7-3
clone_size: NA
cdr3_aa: CASSPTGGLAGNIQYF
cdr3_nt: TGTGCCAGCAGCCCTACCGGGGGACTAGCCGGAAACATTCAGTACTTC

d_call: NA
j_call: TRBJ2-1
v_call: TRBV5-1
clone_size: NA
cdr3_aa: CASSLAPGMGRTNEQFF
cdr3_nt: TGCGCCAGCAGCTTGGCCCCGGGGATGGGGAGAACCAATGAGCAGTTCTTC

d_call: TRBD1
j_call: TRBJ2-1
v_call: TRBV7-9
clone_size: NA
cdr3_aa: CASSLGQANEQFF
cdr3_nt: TGTGCCAGCAGCTTGGGACAGGCCAATGAGCAGTTCTTC

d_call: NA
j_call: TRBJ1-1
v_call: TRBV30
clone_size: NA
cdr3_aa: CAWSRQLNTEAFF
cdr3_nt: TGTGCCTGGAGTAGACAGCTGAACACTGAAGCTTTCTTT

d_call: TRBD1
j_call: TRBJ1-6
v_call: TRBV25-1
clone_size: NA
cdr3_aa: CASNPGTGTTPLHF
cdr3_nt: TGTGCCAGCAACCCCGGGACAGGAACGACACCCCTCCACTTT

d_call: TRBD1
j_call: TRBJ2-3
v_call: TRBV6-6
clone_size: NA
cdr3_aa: CASSRSPGQGKDTQYF
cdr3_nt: TGTGCCAGCAGCCGATCACCGGGACAGGGGAAAGATACGCAGTATTTT

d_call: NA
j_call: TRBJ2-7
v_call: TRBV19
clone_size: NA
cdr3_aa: CASSKKGAYEQYF
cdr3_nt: TGTGCCAGTAGTAAGAAAGGGGCTTACGAGCAGTACTTC

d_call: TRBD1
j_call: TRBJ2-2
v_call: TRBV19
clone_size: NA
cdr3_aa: CASSIIFTGTGGTGELFF
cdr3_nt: TGTGCCAGTAGTATAATCTTTACCGGGACAGGAGGCACCGGGGAGCTGTTTTTT

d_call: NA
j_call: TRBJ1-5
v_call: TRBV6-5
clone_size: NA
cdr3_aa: CASSYRENQPQHF
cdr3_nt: TGTGCCAGCAGTTACAGGGAGAATCAGCCCCAGCATTTT

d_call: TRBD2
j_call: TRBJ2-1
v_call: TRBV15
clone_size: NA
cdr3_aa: CATSLTGTSAYNEQFF
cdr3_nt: TGTGCCACCAGCTTAACCGGGACTAGCGCCTACAATGAGCAGTTCTTC

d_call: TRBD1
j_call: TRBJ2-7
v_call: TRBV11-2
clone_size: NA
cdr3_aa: CASSLRPGTGGVEQYF
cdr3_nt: TGTGCCAGCAGCCTAAGACCCGGGACAGGGGGCGTTGAGCAGTACTTC

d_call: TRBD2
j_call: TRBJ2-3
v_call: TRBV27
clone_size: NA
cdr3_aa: CASSLRTRTDTQYF
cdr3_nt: TGTGCCAGCAGTCTCCGGACTAGAACAGATACGCAGTATTTT

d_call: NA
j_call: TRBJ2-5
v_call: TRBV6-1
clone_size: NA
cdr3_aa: CASSERLARQETQYF
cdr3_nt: TGTGCCAGCAGTGAACGGCTAGCTAGACAAGAGACCCAGTACTTC

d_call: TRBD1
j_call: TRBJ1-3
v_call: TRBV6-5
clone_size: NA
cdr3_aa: CASRAGTGAGTIYF
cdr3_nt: TGTGCCAGCAGGGCCGGGACAGGGGCTGGCACCATATATTTT

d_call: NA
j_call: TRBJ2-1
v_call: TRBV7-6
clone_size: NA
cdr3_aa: CASSLGTVSSYNEQFF
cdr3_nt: TGTGCCAGCAGCCTAGGCACCGTCAGCTCCTACAATGAGCAGTTCTTC